This T cell receptor beta chain was retrieved from a study of cytomegalovirus exposure and HLA in healthy donors. Turning to this clone: Antigen unknown.

PCR primers comprised 60 Vbeta and 13 Jbeta primers. The table came from immunoSEQ multiplex PCR; TCRdb's copy has only in-frame clones and leaves some out. The sample includes over 80,000 clones, 55% to 80% of them seen just once. Study findings and constraints: Most of the TCR beta V segments (in an earlier analysis) were productive either about 87% or about 30% of the time. A link between a missense DCLRE1C variant and TCR beta V- and J-gene trimming emerged from a later analysis. The study put under 200 TCR beta chains on its list as cytomegalovirus-associated.

The receptor was derived from a man between 40 and 49 years old in good health and CMV-seronegative. The sequencing input was PBMCs.

The CDR3 nucleotides are TGTGCCACCAGCAGCGTGGACAGGGTTTGGACAGATACGCAGTATTTT. Amino acids: CATSSVDRVWTDTQYF. J is TRBJ2-3 and V is TRBV15, with 8 positions matching TRBD1. The CDR3 consists of 16 residues. From germline, CDR1 is LNHNV and CDR2 YYDKDF (reference sequence). The J segment lost 3 bases and the V segment lost 3 bases, leaving 8 bases of the junction unmatched.